The T cell receptor (beta chain) under discussion was sequenced for a study of shared clonotypes between healthy human individuals. Healthy HIV-negative adults without recent acute infections or vaccinations served as donors. The data were produced by immunoSEQ multiplex PCR, yet TCRdb's version contains in-frame clones alone and is incomplete. The sample contains more than 2,000,000 clones, roughly nine tenths of which appear only once. CDR1 is SGHTA, CDR2 FQGNSA, per germline. The CDR3 is made up of 15 amino acids. Losses at the gene ends were 5 bases for V and 4 bases for J; bases not matched to a gene: 7.

The TCR was taken from a man younger than 35 in good health. The rearrangement uses TRBV7-2 and TRBJ2-7; TRBD2 matches at 11 bases. The sequenced sample consisted of naive CD4+ T cells sorted from blood. The subset is: CD45RA+ positively selected. CDR3 sequence reads: CASSPPGLAAYEQYF. DNA of the CDR3: TGTGCCAGCAGCCCTCCGGGACTAGCGGCATACGAGCAGTACTTC.